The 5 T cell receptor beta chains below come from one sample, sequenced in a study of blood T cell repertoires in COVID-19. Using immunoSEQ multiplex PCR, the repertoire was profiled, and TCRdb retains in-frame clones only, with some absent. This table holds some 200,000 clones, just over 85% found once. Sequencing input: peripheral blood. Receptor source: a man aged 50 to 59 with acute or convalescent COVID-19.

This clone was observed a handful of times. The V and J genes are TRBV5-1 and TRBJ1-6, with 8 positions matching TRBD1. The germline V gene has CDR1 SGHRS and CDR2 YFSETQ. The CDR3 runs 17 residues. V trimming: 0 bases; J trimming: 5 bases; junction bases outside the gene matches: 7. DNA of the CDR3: TGCGCCAGCAGCTTGGACGAAAGGACAGGGAATAATTCACCCCTCCACTTT. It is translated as CASSLDERTGNNSPLHF.

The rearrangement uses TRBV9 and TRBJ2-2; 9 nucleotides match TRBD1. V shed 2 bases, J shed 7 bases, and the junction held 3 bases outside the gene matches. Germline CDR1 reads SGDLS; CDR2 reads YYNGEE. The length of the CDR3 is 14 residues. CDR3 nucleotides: TGTGCCAGCAGCGTGGGGACAGGGATCGGGGAGCTGTTTTTT. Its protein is CASSVGTGIGELFF.

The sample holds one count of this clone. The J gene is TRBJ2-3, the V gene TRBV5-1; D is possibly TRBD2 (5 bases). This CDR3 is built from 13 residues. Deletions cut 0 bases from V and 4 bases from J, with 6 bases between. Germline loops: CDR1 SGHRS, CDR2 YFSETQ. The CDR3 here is CASSLGGSDTQYF. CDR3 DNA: TGCGCCAGCAGCTTGGGAGGGTCAGATACGCAGTATTTT.

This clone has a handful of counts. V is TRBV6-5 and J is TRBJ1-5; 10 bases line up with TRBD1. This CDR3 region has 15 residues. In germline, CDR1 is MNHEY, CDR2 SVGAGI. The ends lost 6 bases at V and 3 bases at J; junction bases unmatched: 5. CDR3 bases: TGTGCCAGCAGCCCCGGGACAGGGGCCAATCAGCCCCAGCATTTT. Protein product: CASSPGTGANQPQHF.

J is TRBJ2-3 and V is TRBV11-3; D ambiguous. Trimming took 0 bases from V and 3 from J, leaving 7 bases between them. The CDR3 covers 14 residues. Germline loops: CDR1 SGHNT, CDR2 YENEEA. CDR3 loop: CASSLDPSTDTQYF. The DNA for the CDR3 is TGTGCCAGCAGCTTAGATCCCAGTACAGATACGCAGTATTTT.